Listed below are T cell receptor beta chains from one sample, sequenced in a study of T-cell reconstitution after alpha-beta-depleted transplantation in children. TCRdb redid the calling of the PCR reads with MiXCR, one entry per CDR3 protein. The sample includes 200,000 or so distinct CDR3 sequences, roughly 6.3% seen only once; the top ten take 4.5%. This material consisted of PBMCs, taken before TCRalphabeta/CD19-depleted stem cell transplant. These receptors were taken from a girl in the first two years of life with combined immunodeficiency, due to receive a stem cell transplant. Both conserved end residues are part of each CDR3. A D gene is named only where the DNA matches it firmly. Not all rows give a size; the values are once, few, many and, for expanded clones, a class.

TGTGCCAGCAGTATACAGGGGGGTGGAAACACCATATATTTT,CASSIQGGGNTIYF,TRBJ1-3,TRBV28,few,TRBD1
TGTGCCAGCAGTTTCCGGGCAACTAATGAAAAACTGTTTTTT,CASSFRATNEKLFF,TRBJ1-4,TRBV6-5,many,.
TGTGCCAGCAGCTTCGTAGAAAGGGAACCCTACGAGCAGTACTTC,CASSFVEREPYEQYF,TRBJ2-7,TRBV7-2,many,.
TGTGCCAGCAGTGAAGTCGGGCGTGGTGGTGAGCAGTACTTC,CASSEVGRGGEQYF,TRBJ2-7,TRBV2,many,.
TGTGCCAGCGGCAGGGGCTCCTACGAGCAGTACTTC,CASGRGSYEQYF,TRBJ2-7,TRBV6-2/TRBV6-3,many,.
TGTGCCAGCAGTTACCACCCCCCTAGCGGGAGCTCCTACAATGAGCAGTTCTTC,CASSYHPPSGSSYNEQFF,TRBJ2-1,TRBV6-2/TRBV6-3,many,TRBD2
TGCAGCGCTACAGACTTCCTCGGGACAGGGGCCAACTATGGCTACACCTTC,CSATDFLGTGANYGYTF,TRBJ1-2,TRBV29-1,many,TRBD1
TGTGCCAGCAGCCCAGGAGGAGGGGTGGTGACCCAGTACTTC,CASSPGGGVVTQYF,TRBJ2-5,TRBV4-2,many,.
TGCAGTGCTGGATCACTAGCGGAGGGATTCACAGATACGCAGTATTTT,CSAGSLAEGFTDTQYF,TRBJ2-3,TRBV20-1,many,TRBD2
TGTGCCAGCAGCCAAGAGGTCCCTTGGCCCCACCACTTT,CASSQEVPWPHHF,TRBJ1-6,TRBV3-1,.,.
TGCGCCAGCAGCTACTCCGGGACAGCATACAATGAGCAGTTCTTC,CASSYSGTAYNEQFF,TRBJ2-1,TRBV5-1,many,TRBD1
TGTGCCAGCAGCCGAGGACAGGACCCGACCGGGGAGCTGTTTTTT,CASSRGQDPTGELFF,TRBJ2-2,TRBV9,few,TRBD1